Included here is one TCR beta chain sequence, with context. The data were obtained in a study of T cells in Graves' hyperthyroidism and ophthalmopathy. Amplification of TCR beta CDR3 regions was performed using RNA transcripts as template. Primed by the HTBI set, a first-round RT-PCR was run on the TCR CDR3. TCRdb reprocessed the multiplex PCR reads with MiXCR, giving one entry per CDR3 protein. The sample has 550,000 to 700,000 distinct CDR3 sequences, approximately 44% seen once; the top ten hold about 20%. Trimming stripped 0 bases from V and 5 bases from J, with 7 bases between. This CDR3 is built from 13 residues. Germline V lookup: CDR1 LNHNV, CDR2 YYDKDF (reference sequence).

The chain is built from TRBV15 and TRBJ2-5; no reliable D call. The source is an adult woman with Graves' disease, either hyperthyroidism or ophthalmopathy (not recorded which). The sample consisted of peripheral blood or thyroid tissue (not recorded which). As DNA, the CDR3 is TGTGCCACCAGCAGAGAAGATTTGGAGACCCAGTACTTC. Translated, it gives CATSREDLETQYF.